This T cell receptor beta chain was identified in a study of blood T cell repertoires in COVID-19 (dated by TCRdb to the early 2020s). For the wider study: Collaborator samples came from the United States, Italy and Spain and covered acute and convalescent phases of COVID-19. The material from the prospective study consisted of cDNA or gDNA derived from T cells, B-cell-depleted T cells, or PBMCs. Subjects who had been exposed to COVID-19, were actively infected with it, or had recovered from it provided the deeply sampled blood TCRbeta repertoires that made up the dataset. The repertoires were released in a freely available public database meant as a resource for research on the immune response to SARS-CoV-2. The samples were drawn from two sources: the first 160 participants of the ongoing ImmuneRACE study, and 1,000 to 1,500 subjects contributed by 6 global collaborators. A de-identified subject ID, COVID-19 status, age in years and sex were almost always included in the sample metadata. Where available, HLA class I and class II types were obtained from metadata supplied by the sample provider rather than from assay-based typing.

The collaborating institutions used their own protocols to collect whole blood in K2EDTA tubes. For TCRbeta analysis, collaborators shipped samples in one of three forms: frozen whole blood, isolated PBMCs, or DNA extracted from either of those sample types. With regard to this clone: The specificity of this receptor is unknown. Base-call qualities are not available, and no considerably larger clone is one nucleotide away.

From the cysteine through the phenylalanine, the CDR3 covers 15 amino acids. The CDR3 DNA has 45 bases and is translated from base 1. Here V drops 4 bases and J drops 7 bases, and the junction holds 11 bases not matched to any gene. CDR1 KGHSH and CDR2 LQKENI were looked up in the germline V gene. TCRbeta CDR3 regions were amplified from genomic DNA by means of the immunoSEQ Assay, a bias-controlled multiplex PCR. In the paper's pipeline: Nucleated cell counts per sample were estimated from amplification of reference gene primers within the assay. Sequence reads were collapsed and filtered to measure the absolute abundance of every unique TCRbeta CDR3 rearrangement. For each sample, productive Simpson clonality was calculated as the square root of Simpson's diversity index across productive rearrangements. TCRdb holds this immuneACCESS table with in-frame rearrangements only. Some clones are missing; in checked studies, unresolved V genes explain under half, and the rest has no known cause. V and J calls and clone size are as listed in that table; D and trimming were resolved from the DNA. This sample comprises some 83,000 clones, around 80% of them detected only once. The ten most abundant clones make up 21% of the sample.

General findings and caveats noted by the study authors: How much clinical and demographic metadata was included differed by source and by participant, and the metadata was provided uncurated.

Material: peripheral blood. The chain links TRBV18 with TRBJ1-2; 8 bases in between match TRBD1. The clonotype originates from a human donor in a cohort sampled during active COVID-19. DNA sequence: TGTGCCAGCTCACAACCGGGACAGGCTCTGGGTGGCTACACCTTC. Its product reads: CASSQPGQALGGYTF.